The 26 T cell receptor beta chains given below trace back to one sample, sequenced in a study of shared clonotypes between healthy human individuals. Produced via immunoSEQ multiplex PCR; TCRdb's table is partial and in-frame only. The sample holds some 1 million clones, about 75% seen once. Source material: memory CD4+ T cells sorted from blood. As for subset: CD45RA-negative fraction. Receptors were obtained from a man aged 18-30 years in good health.

Of note for this clone: One end of the junction is discordant with germline, which a read error may explain. Other DNA sequences within the sample encode an identical CDR3. The chain's CDR3 is CASSLGGRETQYF. CDR3 DNA: TGTGCTAGCAGCTTGGGCGGCCGAGAGACCCAGTACTTC. The rearrangement joins TRBV7-7 to TRBJ2-5; the D is unclear. In germline, CDR1 is SSHAT, CDR2 FNYEAQ (reference sequence). The CDR3 runs 13 residues.

The genes are TRBV28 and TRBJ2-7; possibly TRBD1 for D (5 bases). The CDR3 totals 14 residues. Trimming removed 0 bases at V and 3 bases at J, with 9 bases between. CDR1 is MDHEN and CDR2 is SYDVKM in the germline V gene. CDR3 DNA: TGTGCCAGCAGTTTATGGGGGCCCAACTACGAGCAGTACTTC. This sequence encodes CASSLWGPNYEQYF.

A word on this clone: At one end the junction does not follow the germline gene, possibly because of a read error. This chain connects TRBV2 to TRBJ2-3; possibly TRBD2 for D (5 bases). Germline V gives CDR1 SNHLY, CDR2 FYNNEI. CDR3 length equals 11 residues. CDR3 coding DNA: TGTGCCAGCAGGGGCGGCAGGTTAAGCGGCTTT. Protein: CASRGGRLSGF.

CDR3 sequence reads: CSGRQVTDTQYF. The CDR3 DNA follows: TGCAGCGGGCGGCAGGTCACAGATACGCAGTATTTT. V is TRBV29-1 and J is TRBJ2-3; D uncertain. Germline CDR1 SQVTM, CDR2 ANQGSEA. This CDR3 has 12 amino acids. Trimming shortened V by 7 bases and J by 2 bases, and 10 bases separated the two germline ends.

There are a few counts of this clone. The rearrangement joins TRBV19 to TRBJ1-5, with TRBD1 identical over 11 bases. CDR3 length: 15 residues. Germline V gene lookup returns CDR1 LNHDA and CDR2 SQIVND (reference sequence). Trimming took 5 bases from V and 8 from J; bases not matched to a gene: 8. CDR3 bases: TGTGCCAGTAGTGGCCGGACAGGGGGCTTGGAGCCCCAGCATTTT. Translated: CASSGRTGGLEPQHF.

The V and J genes are TRBV21-1 and TRBJ1-5; no check of the table's D call, TRBD1, against the DNA was made. TRBV21-1 is flagged as a pseudogene. CDR3 length equals 14 residues. The CDR3 is CASSLDRDNQPQHF. CDR3 in DNA: TGTGCCAGCAGCCTTGACAGGGACAATCAGCCCCAGCATTTT.

This sequence joins TRBV11-3 and TRBJ1-2, with 9 bases identical to TRBD1. CDR3 length equals 13 residues. Losses at the gene ends were 5 bases for V and 9 bases for J; bases not matched to a gene: 7. CDR1 SGHNT and CDR2 YENEEA come from the germline V gene. Written as DNA, the CDR3 is TGTGCCAGCAGCCCCGGGACAGGGAGGCGCTACACCTTC. Encoded protein: CASSPGTGRRYTF.

The chain couples TRBV5-4 to TRBJ2-1; 14 nucleotides align to TRBD2. The germline CDR1 and CDR2 sequences are SGHNT and YYREEE (reference sequence). The CDR3 is made up of 16 amino acids. V was clipped by 0 bases and J by 7 bases; unmatched bases: 3. DNA of the CDR3: TGTGCCAGCAGCTTGGGCGGGACTAGCGGGAGAAATGAGCAGTTCTTC. It specifies CASSLGGTSGRNEQFF.

A remark on this clone: Germline and junction disagree at one end, which may indicate a read error. This sequence joins TRBV5-4 and TRBJ2-7, with D possibly matching TRBD1 (7 bases). The CDR3 spans 16 residues. From germline, CDR1 is SGHNT and CDR2 YYREEE (reference sequence). This CDR3 reads CASSAQQGTLLAGRDF. In DNA form, the CDR3 reads TGTGCCAGCAGCGCCCAACAGGGGACTCTTCTGGCGGGACGTGACTTC.

The chain uses TRBV12-5 and TRBJ1-3; maybe TRBD1 (6 bases). Trimming left V 5 bases short and J 4 bases short, with 15 bases between. The CDR3 totals 15 residues. Germline CDR1 reads LGHNT; CDR2 reads FRNRAP. CDR3 in amino acids: CASGRPRGDGNTIYF. The CDR3 bases are TGTGCTAGTGGTCGGCCCAGGGGAGACGGAAACACCATATATTTT.

Regarding this clone: The sample contains more than one DNA sequence encoding this CDR3. This chain joins TRBV30 and TRBJ2-2; D is undetermined. The CDR3 is made up of 13 amino acids. The V and J ends lost 0 bases and 6 bases respectively, with 8 bases between them. Germline CDR1 reads GTSNPN; CDR2 reads SVGIG (reference sequence). CDR3 DNA: TGTGCCTGGAGTGTCAGTTTCCCCGGGGAGCTGTTTTTT. It yields the protein CAWSVSFPGELFF. The variable domain in full, with the rest retrieved from reference TRBV30 and TRBJ2-2, is SQTIHQWPATLVQPVGSPLSLECTVEGTSNPNLYWYRQAAGRGLQLLFYSVGIGQISSEVPQNLSASRPQDRQFILSSKKLLLSDSGFYLCAWSVSFPGELFFGEGSRLTVL.

This chain connects TRBV9 to TRBJ2-3, with D perhaps TRBD1 (6 bases). Germline V CDR1 and CDR2: SGDLS, YYNGEE. There are 16 residues in the CDR3. Trimming left V 0 bases short and J 1 base short, with 12 bases between. The CDR3 DNA is TGTGCCAGCAGCGTAGCACGGGCAGGGGGCACAGATACGCAGTATTTT. Its translation is CASSVARAGGTDTQYF.

This chain connects TRBV20-1 to TRBJ2-3; D gene uncertain. The CDR3 is 11 residues long. In germline, CDR1 is DFQATT, CDR2 SNEGSKA (reference sequence). The V end lost 0 bases, the J end lost 7 bases, and 5 bases lay between the germline ends. The CDR3 region has the DNA TGCAGTGCTAGAGATTTGAATACGCAGTATTTT. Translating it yields CSARDLNTQYF.

Only one count was recorded for this clone. The chain carries TRBV6-4 and TRBJ2-1; 8 nucleotides line up with TRBD2. Germline CDR1 MRHNA, CDR2 SNTAGT. This CDR3 is 14 amino acids long. Trimming removed 5 bases from V and 12 bases from J; junction bases left unmatched: 12. The CDR3 DNA follows: TGTGCCAGCAGTAGGGGACTAGGTTCAGGAAGGCAGTTCTTC. Translated: CASSRGLGSGRQFF.

The chain employs TRBV7-2 and TRBJ1-4, with TRBD1 matching 8 bases. The CDR3 spans 15 residues. Trimming cost V 4 bases and J 6 bases; bases outside gene matches: 7. The germline CDR1 and CDR2 sequences are SGHTA and FQGNSA. The CDR3 nucleotides read TGTGCCAGCAGCTCGCGGACAGGGTGGTATGAAAAACTGTTTTTT. Its translation is CASSSRTGWYEKLFF.

The genes are TRBV6-5 and TRBJ1-6; maybe TRBD1 (5 bases). The CDR3 covers 15 residues. V lost 8 bases and J lost 10, with 21 bases in between. Looked up from germline, CDR1 is MNHEY and CDR2 is SVGAGI. CDR3 in DNA: TGTGCCAGCCGGTCGGGAGGCGGGGGATCGTCACCCCTCCACTTT. Its translation: CASRSGGGGSSPLHF.

This chain connects TRBV5-1 to TRBJ2-7; 10 bases are a match to TRBD2. This CDR3 region has 15 residues. With V trimmed by 2 bases and J by 2 bases, 4 bases remained unmatched. Per germline, CDR1 SGHRS and CDR2 YFSETQ. The CDR3 sequence: CASSFTSGATYEQYF. In DNA form, the CDR3 reads TGCGCCAGCAGCTTTACTAGCGGGGCTACCTACGAGCAGTACTTC.

The gene calls are TRBV5-4 and TRBJ2-6; D call uncertain. CDR1 and CDR2 (germline): SGHNT, YYREEE (reference sequence). V dropped 0 bases and J dropped 2 bases, with 6 bases sitting between them. This CDR3 is 15 amino acids long. DNA for the CDR3: TGTGCCAGCAGCTTGGGAGGTCCTGGGGCCAACGTCCTGACTTTC. This encodes CASSLGGPGANVLTF.

This clone has more than one count but fewer than ten. The chain recombines TRBV4-1 with TRBJ1-5, with 7 bases lining up with TRBD1. With V trimmed by 4 bases and J by 1 base, 1 base remained unmatched. The CDR3 spans 14 residues. CDR1 is MGHRA and CDR2 is YSYEKL in the germline V gene. The CDR3: CASSRDRSNQPQHF. The DNA for the CDR3 is TGCGCCAGCAGCCGGGACAGAAGCAATCAGCCCCAGCATTTT.

The CDR3: CASSTQGPSNEKLFF. CDR3 bases: TGTGCCAGCAGTACCCAAGGACCTTCTAATGAAAAACTGTTTTTT. The chain links TRBV28 to TRBJ1-4; D unresolved. Germline-derived CDR1 and CDR2 are MDHEN and SYDVKM. The length of the CDR3 is 15 residues. Trimming cost V 5 bases and J 3 bases, with 13 bases left between them.

The rearrangement joins TRBV27 to TRBJ1-6; no reliable D call. With 3 bases removed from V and 5 bases from J, the gap between germline ends came to 8 bases. The CDR3 is 14 amino acids. CDR1 is MNHEY and CDR2 is SMNVEV in the germline V gene (reference sequence). The DNA of the CDR3 is TGTGCCAGCAGTTTCTTAAGGGATAATTCACCCCTCCACTTT. Its translation: CASSFLRDNSPLHF.

This clone has only one observation. The V call is TRBV5-1, the J call TRBJ1-5; D gene unclear. This CDR3 is 13 amino acids long. Germline CDR1 reads SGHRS; CDR2 reads YFSETQ. The V gene lost 4 bases and the J gene lost 4 bases, with 9 bases spanning the gap. The CDR3 DNA reads as TGCGCCAGCAGCCCAGACCCAAATCAGCCCCAGCATTTT. It yields the protein CASSPDPNQPQHF.

On this clone itself: Other DNA variants within this sample encode the same CDR3. V usage is TRBV5-1 and J usage is TRBJ2-1; TRBD2 matches 11 bases. V lost 4 bases and J lost 5; bases outside the gene matches: 5. Germline assignment: CDR1 SGHRS and CDR2 YFSETQ. This CDR3 contains 15 residues. The CDR3 reads CASSTLAGGHNEQFF. The CDR3 DNA reads TGCGCCAGCAGCACTCTAGCGGGGGGTCACAATGAGCAGTTCTTC.

This chain links TRBV5-1 with TRBJ2-2; D tentatively reads TRBD1 or TRBD2 (5 bases each). The V end was cut by 1 base, the J end by 6 bases, with 16 bases between. CDR1 SGHRS and CDR2 YFSETQ come from the germline V gene. The CDR3 has 16 residues. CDR3 sequence: CASSLQGVEFSGELFF. The DNA of the CDR3 is TGCGCCAGCAGCTTGCAGGGAGTCGAATTTTCCGGGGAGCTGTTTTTT.

This rearrangement joins TRBV18 to TRBJ2-3; 10 nucleotides match TRBD2. The germline V gene encodes CDR1 KGHSH and CDR2 LQKENI. The CDR3 extends over 15 amino acids. The ends lost 8 bases at V and 0 bases at J; junction bases unmatched: 5. The DNA for the CDR3 is TGTGCCAGCCACACACTAGCGGGGAGCACAGATACGCAGTATTTT. Protein sequence: CASHTLAGSTDTQYF.

The V and J genes are TRBV29-1 and TRBJ2-2, with 10 positions matching TRBD2. Germline V gene sequence: CDR1 SQVTM, CDR2 ANQGSEA. The CDR3 runs to 16 residues. V trimming: 0 bases; J trimming: 3 bases; junction bases outside the gene matches: 4. The CDR3 reads CSVEDSGGLDTGELFF. CDR3 bases: TGCAGCGTTGAAGATAGCGGGGGGCTAGACACCGGGGAGCTGTTTTTT.